This TCR beta chain was sequenced for a study of blood T cell repertoires in COVID-19. Assay used: immunoSEQ multiplex PCR; TCRdb lists only in-frame clones, some missing. Seen here are roughly 250,000 clones, approximately 90% observed once, and the top ten hold 2% to 2.5%. Germline values: CDR1 LGHNA, CDR2 YSLEER. V shed 0 bases and J 6 bases; nucleotides not matched to a gene: 6. This CDR3 has 15 amino acids. This sequence was found in a middle-aged woman who had recovered from COVID-19. Sequences were obtained from peripheral blood. V gene TRBV4-3 combines with J gene TRBJ2-7; 9 nucleotides line up with TRBD1. CDR3 coding DNA: TGCGCCAGCAGCCAAGAGGGACAGGGCTTAGGCGAGCAGTACTTC. This gives the protein CASSQEGQGLGEQYF.